The 21 T cell receptor beta chains below come from one sample, sequenced in a study of cytomegalovirus exposure and HLA in healthy donors. TCRdb's copy holds only in-frame clones and misses some; the assay was immunoSEQ multiplex PCR. The table records 200,000 to 250,000 clones, over 80% of them present only once. Input material: PBMCs. These receptors were taken from a woman aged 25 to 39 in good health and CMV-seropositive.

The gene calls are TRBV4-1 and TRBJ2-2; a possible D gene is TRBD2 (6 bases). Germline V CDR1 and CDR2: MGHRA, YSYEKL. The CDR3 runs 15 residues. With 1 base removed from V and 3 bases from J, the gap between germline ends came to 9 bases. The CDR3 nucleotides read TGCGCCAGCAGCCAAGTAGCGGCCTACACCGGGGAGCTGTTTTTT. Residues: CASSQVAAYTGELFF.

The chain links TRBV6-5 to TRBJ1-5; D might be TRBD1 (5 bases). Germline loops: CDR1 MNHEY, CDR2 SVGAGI. Deletions cut 4 bases from V and 11 bases from J, with 12 bases between. The CDR3 is 12 amino acids. The CDR3 nucleotides are TGTGCCAGCAGTTCGGTCAAAGGGGCCCAGCATTTT. It is translated as CASSSVKGAQHF.

The rearrangement links TRBV30 to TRBJ2-3; D not resolved. This CDR3 comprises 14 residues. V was trimmed by 3 bases and J by 0 bases, leaving 10 bases between them. CDR1 is GTSNPN and CDR2 is SVGIG in the germline V gene (reference sequence). The CDR3 sequence is CAWSPSPSTDTQYF. Here the CDR3 DNA reads TGTGCCTGGAGCCCCAGCCCTAGCACAGATACGCAGTATTTT.

V gene TRBV5-1 combines with J gene TRBJ1-4; 9 bases match TRBD1. The ends lost 4 bases at V and 7 bases at J; junction bases unmatched: 8. There are 15 residues in the CDR3. CDR1 is SGHRS and CDR2 is YFSETQ in the germline V gene. The CDR3 protein is CASSRDRDSGEKLFF. Written as DNA, the CDR3 is TGCGCCAGCAGCCGGGACAGGGATTCGGGTGAAAAACTGTTTTTT.

This clone was detected a few times. This CDR3 reads CASSYSRDRYYEQYF. Written as DNA, the CDR3 is TGTGCCAGCAGCTACTCCCGGGACAGATACTACGAGCAGTACTTC. V and J are TRBV5-6 and TRBJ2-7; 7 nucleotides agree with TRBD1. This CDR3 has 15 residues. The germline gives CDR1 SGHDT, CDR2 YYEEEE. V lost 3 bases and J lost 3; bases outside the gene matches: 9. The variable domain in full, completed from reference TRBV5-6 and TRBJ2-7, reads DAGVTQSPTHLIKTRGQQVTLRCSPKSGHDTVSWYQQALGQGPQFIFQYYEEEERQRGNFPDRFSGHQFPNYSSELNVNALLLGDSALYLCASSYSRDRYYEQYFGPGTRLTVT.

The gene calls are TRBV5-1 and TRBJ1-2; TRBD1 is a possible D gene (5 bases). The CDR3 sequence is 14 residues long. The V end lost 4 bases, the J end lost 5 bases, and 15 bases lay between the germline ends. The germline V gene encodes CDR1 SGHRS and CDR2 YFSETQ. The CDR3 loop is CASSLGQDVYGYTF. The DNA for the CDR3 is TGCGCCAGCAGCCTCGGACAAGATGTTTATGGCTACACCTTC. The full variable domain, in which reference TRBV5-1 and TRBJ1-2 provide the parts outside the CDR3, is KAGVTQTPRYLIKTRGQQVTLSCSPISGHRSVSWYQQTPGQGLQFLFEYFSETQRNKGNFPGRFSGRQFSNSRSEMNVSTLELGDSALYLCASSLGQDVYGYTFGSGTRLTVV.

The chain joins TRBV7-9 to TRBJ2-3, with a tentative D call TRBD2 (6 bases). Trimming cost V 4 bases and J 3 bases, with 14 bases left between them. The CDR3 covers 15 residues. Per germline, CDR1 SEHNR and CDR2 FQNEAQ (reference sequence). CDR3 region: CASSSTGGGTDTQYF. CDR3 in DNA: TGTGCCAGCAGCTCCACCGGTGGGGGGACAGATACGCAGTATTTT.

The gene calls are TRBV7-2 and TRBJ1-5; TRBD1 might be the D (5 bases). The germline CDR1 and CDR2 sequences are SGHTA and FQGNSA. The CDR3 is 16 residues long. With 5 bases removed from V and 0 bases from J, the gap between germline ends came to 14 bases. The CDR3: CASSQFRRGSNQPQHF. CDR3 DNA sequence: TGTGCCAGCAGCCAATTCAGGAGGGGTAGCAATCAGCCCCAGCATTTT.

The chain links TRBV19 to TRBJ1-2; unclear D gene. The CDR3 is 11 residues long. Germline assignment: CDR1 LNHDA and CDR2 SQIVND (reference sequence). V shed 5 bases and J shed 2 bases, with 3 bases lying between them. Here the CDR3 DNA reads TGTGCCAGTAGTTCGAACTATGGCTACACCTTC. Translation: CASSSNYGYTF. Based on the CDR3 plus reference TRBV19 and TRBJ1-2, the full variable domain is DGGITQSPKYLFRKEGQNVTLSCEQNLNHDAMYWYRQDPGQGLRLIYYSQIVNDFQKGDIAEGYSVSREKKESFPLTVTSAQKNPTAFYLCASSSNYGYTFGSGTRLTVV.

This rearrangement joins TRBV29-1 to TRBJ2-7; D is unclear. V lost 3 bases to trimming and J lost 4 bases, with 28 bases between them. CDR1 and CDR2 from the germline V gene are SQVTM and ANQGSEA. This CDR3 comprises 18 residues. The CDR3 bases are TGCAGCGTTGAGTCACTTCCGAAGGGCCGGCTTAACCGTTACGAGCAGTACTTC. Encoded protein: CSVESLPKGRLNRYEQYF.

The CDR3 DNA reads as TGTGCCAGCAGCTTAGCACAGGGCGGGCCAGCGGGAAACTACAATGAGCAGTTCTTC. Protein product: CASSLAQGGPAGNYNEQFF. This sequence joins TRBV11-2 and TRBJ2-1, with D possibly TRBD2 on 7 matching bases. The CDR3 runs to 19 residues. CDR1 and CDR2 from the germline V gene are SGHAT and FQNNGV. V was trimmed by 1 base and J by 3 bases, leaving 22 bases between them.

This sequence joins TRBV4-2 and TRBJ2-7, with D perhaps matching TRBD2 (6 bases). Germline-derived CDR1 and CDR2 are LGHNA and YNFKEQ. The CDR3 contains 16 residues. V was clipped by 3 bases and J by 2 bases, with 17 bases between them. CDR3 loop: CASSQSGGTLAYEQYF. CDR3 sequence (DNA): TGTGCCAGCAGCCAGAGTGGCGGGACGCTGGCCTACGAGCAGTACTTC.

The chain recombines TRBV18 with TRBJ2-1; perhaps D is TRBD1 or TRBD2 (6 bases each). Germline CDR1 KGHSH, CDR2 LQKENI. The V and J ends lost 3 bases and 8 bases respectively, with 11 bases between them. The CDR3 extends over 13 amino acids. The CDR3 DNA follows: TGTGCCAGCTCACCGTACAGGGAGGATGAGCAGTTCTTC. It specifies CASSPYREDEQFF.

This chain joins TRBV2 and TRBJ2-3; possible D gene TRBD2, 5 bases. V lost 3 bases, J lost 4 bases, and 11 bases lay in between. CDR1 is SNHLY and CDR2 is FYNNEI in the germline V gene. The CDR3 sequence is 14 residues long. The CDR3 nucleotides read TGTGCCAGCAGTGACGTAGTGGGAGCAGATACGCAGTATTTT. Residues: CASSDVVGADTQYF.

J is TRBJ2-4 and V is TRBV7-8; 8 nucleotides match TRBD2. V shed 5 bases, J shed 0 bases, and the junction held 6 bases outside the gene matches. The CDR3 is made up of 16 amino acids. From germline, CDR1 is SGHVS and CDR2 FQNEAQ. CDR3 protein: CASSPAGGGAKNIQYF. In DNA, the CDR3 is TGTGCCAGCAGCCCCGCCGGGGGGGGAGCCAAAAACATTCAGTACTTC.

This clone was observed a few times. The chain recombines TRBV10-1 with TRBJ1-4; no clear D. V was clipped by 0 bases and J by 7 bases, with 6 bases between them. The CDR3 sequence is 13 residues long. Per the germline V gene, CDR1 is WNHNN and CDR2 is SYGVQD (reference sequence). CDR3: CASSESGSEKLFF. The CDR3 region has the DNA TGCGCCAGCAGTGAGTCGGGGAGTGAAAAACTGTTTTTT.

This clone was picked up one time. The chain joins TRBV5-6 to TRBJ1-2, with D possibly matching TRBD1 (5 bases). This CDR3 has 14 amino acids. Germline V gene sequence: CDR1 SGHDT, CDR2 YYEEEE. Between the trimmed V and J ends, which lost 4 bases and 4 bases, there was a span of 14 bases. CDR3 DNA: TGTGCCAGCAGCGTACTCAGGGAAGGCTATGGCTACACCTTC. Translation gives CASSVLREGYGYTF. Full variable domain (rest looked up from reference TRBV5-6 and TRBJ1-2): DAGVTQSPTHLIKTRGQQVTLRCSPKSGHDTVSWYQQALGQGPQFIFQYYEEEERQRGNFPDRFSGHQFPNYSSELNVNALLLGDSALYLCASSVLREGYGYTFGSGTRLTVV.

In this sample, this clone turned up a few times. The V gene is TRBV25-1, the J gene TRBJ1-2; 9 nucleotides agree with TRBD1. Per germline, CDR1 MGHDK and CDR2 SYGVNS. The CDR3 loop spans 14 amino acids. J was trimmed by 8 bases and V by 5 bases; bases with no gene match: 9. In DNA form, the CDR3 reads TGTGCCAGCAGTCACCGGACAGGGGAAAGAGGCTACACCTTC. It is translated as CASSHRTGERGYTF.

This chain connects TRBV4-3 to TRBJ1-1; no clear D. This CDR3 has 14 amino acids. Trimming stripped 0 bases from V and 7 bases from J, with 12 bases between. Germline V gene lookup returns CDR1 LGHNA and CDR2 YSLEER. The CDR3 DNA follows: TGCGCCAGCAGCCAAGATCGGCGGGCCTTTGAAGCTTTCTTT. Amino acids: CASSQDRRAFEAFF.

The gene calls are TRBV27 and TRBJ2-3; the D is unclear. The germline CDR1 and CDR2 sequences are MNHEY and SMNVEV (reference sequence). CDR3 length equals 14 residues. V was cut by 2 bases and J by 1 base, with 7 bases left in between. This CDR3 reads CASSLGPGTDTQYF. In nucleotides, the CDR3 is TGTGCCAGCAGTTTAGGACCTGGCACAGATACGCAGTATTTT.

The chain employs TRBV5-6 and TRBJ2-3; 7 positions match TRBD2. The CDR3 covers 15 residues. The trim removed 0 bases at V and 4 bases at J, leaving 5 bases unmatched. Germline CDR1 reads SGHDT; CDR2 reads YYEEEE. The CDR3: CASSLEAGAPDTQYF. DNA of the CDR3: TGTGCCAGCAGCTTGGAGGCGGGAGCGCCAGATACGCAGTATTTT.